One T cell receptor beta chain is described in this entry. In the original processing: For nucleated cells, counts were estimated from reference gene primer amplification. TCRdb keeps only in-frame clones here, not all; method: immunoSEQ multiplex PCR. D and trimming were read from the DNA, whereas the V and J calls and clone size are those reported in that table. The table shows over 150,000 clones, with roughly nine tenths occurring only once. This record belongs to a study of blood T cell repertoires in COVID-19. For the study at large: COVID-19 samples from acute and convalescent phases originated in the United States, Italy and Spain. PBMCs, B-cell-depleted T cells, or T cells provided the cDNA or gDNA that made up the material.

Trimming removed 5 bases from V and 2 bases from J; junction bases left unmatched: 14. The CDR3 length is 17 residues. In germline, CDR1 is SGHAT, CDR2 FQNNGV. The material sequenced was peripheral blood. V is TRBV11-2 and J is TRBJ1-2, with 7 bases lining up with TRBD1. The TCR sequence derives from a man between 18 and 29 years old who had recovered from COVID-19. DNA for the CDR3: TGTGCCAGCAGCCCATATTTGACAGGGACCCAAAACTATGGCTACACCTTC. Its protein is CASSPYLTGTQNYGYTF.